This T cell receptor (beta chain) comes out of a study of T cell repertoires in cytomegalovirus infection. Background on the study: Indicated by public TCR beta signatures were CMV infection and matching HLA type.

Findings and limits, study-wide: Across the ex vivo response, the dominant clonotypes were HLA-C-restricted CMV-specific TCR beta clonotypes.

CDR3 length: 15 residues. Germline V CDR1 and CDR2: ENHRY, SYGVKD. V lost 6 bases, J lost 4 bases, and 7 bases stayed unmatched. Only a few counts were recorded for this clonotype. Its target is not known. Each CDR3 protein gets one entry after TCRdb re-called the reads with MiXCR. The sample carries about 740,000 distinct CDR3 sequences, roughly 36% recorded once. This receptor was taken from a human donor in good health (CMV status not recorded). Some clones in this sample may be carry-over from other donors' samples. V usage is TRBV10-3 and J usage is TRBJ2-2; 8 nucleotides align to TRBD2. Sequencing was carried out using PBMCs. As DNA, the CDR3 is TGTGCCATCAGGGATAGCGGGACATTCACCGGGGAGCTGTTTTTT. Residues: CAIRDSGTFTGELFF.